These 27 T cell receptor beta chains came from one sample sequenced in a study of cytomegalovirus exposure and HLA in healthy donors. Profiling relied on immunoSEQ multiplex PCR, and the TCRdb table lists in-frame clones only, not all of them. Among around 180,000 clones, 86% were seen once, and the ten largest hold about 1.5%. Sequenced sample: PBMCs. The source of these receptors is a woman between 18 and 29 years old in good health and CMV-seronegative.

CDR3 nucleotide sequence: TGTGCCAGCAGTGAAGTAGGACAGGGGGTAATGTCTGAGCAGTTCTTC. Amino acids: CASSEVGQGVMSEQFF. The chain couples TRBV6-1 to TRBJ2-1; 10 bases are a match to TRBD1. Germline CDR1 MNHNS, CDR2 SASEGT. CDR3 length: 16 residues. Trimming cost V 1 base and J 9 bases; bases outside gene matches: 9.

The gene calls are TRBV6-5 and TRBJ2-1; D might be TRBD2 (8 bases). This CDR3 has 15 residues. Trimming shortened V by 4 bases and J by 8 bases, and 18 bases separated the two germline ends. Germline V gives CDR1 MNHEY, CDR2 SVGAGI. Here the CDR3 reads CASSSGGLGRDEQFF. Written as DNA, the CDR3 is TGTGCCAGCAGTTCAGGGGGACTAGGGAGGGATGAGCAGTTCTTC.

CDR3 DNA sequence: TGTGCCAGCAGTGAACATCGGCGAGGGGAGGGTGGCTACACCTTC. This encodes CASSEHRRGEGGYTF. This chain uses TRBV6-1 with TRBJ1-2, with D perhaps matching TRBD1 (5 bases). The V and J ends lost 2 bases and 7 bases respectively, with 17 bases between them. Germline V gene sequence: CDR1 MNHNS, CDR2 SASEGT. The CDR3 runs 15 residues.

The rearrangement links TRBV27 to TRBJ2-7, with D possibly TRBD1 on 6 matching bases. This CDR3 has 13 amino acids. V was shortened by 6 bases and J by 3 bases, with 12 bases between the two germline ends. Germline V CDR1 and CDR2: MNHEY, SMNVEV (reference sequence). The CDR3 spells CASRSTGDYEQYF. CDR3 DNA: TGTGCCAGCAGGTCGACAGGTGACTACGAGCAGTACTTC.

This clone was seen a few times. The CDR3 loop reads CACGTGYGYTF. CDR3 DNA sequence: TGTGCCTGTGGGACAGGGTATGGCTACACCTTC. This chain uses TRBV30 with TRBJ1-2, with 9 nucleotides matching TRBD1. CDR1 GTSNPN and CDR2 SVGIG come from the germline V gene (reference sequence). The CDR3 runs 11 residues. V trimming: 6 bases; J trimming: 5 bases; junction bases outside the gene matches: 1. The full variable domain, in which reference TRBV30 and TRBJ1-2 provide the parts outside the CDR3, is SQTIHQWPATLVQPVGSPLSLECTVEGTSNPNLYWYRQAAGRGLQLLFYSVGIGQISSEVPQNLSASRPQDRQFILSSKKLLLSDSGFYLCACGTGYGYTFGSGTRLTVV.

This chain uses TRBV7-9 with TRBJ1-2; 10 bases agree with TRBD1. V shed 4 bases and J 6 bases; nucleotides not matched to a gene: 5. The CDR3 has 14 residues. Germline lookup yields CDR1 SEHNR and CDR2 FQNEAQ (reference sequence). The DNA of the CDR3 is TGTGCCAGCAGCTCAGGGACAGGGGCCCATGGCTACACCTTC. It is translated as CASSSGTGAHGYTF.

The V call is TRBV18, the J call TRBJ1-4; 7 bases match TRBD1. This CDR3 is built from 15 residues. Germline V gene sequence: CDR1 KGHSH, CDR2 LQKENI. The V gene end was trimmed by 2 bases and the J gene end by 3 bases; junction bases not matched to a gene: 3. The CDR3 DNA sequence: TGTGCCAGCTCACCAAGGGGGCAGCCTAATGAAAAACTGTTTTTT. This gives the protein CASSPRGQPNEKLFF.

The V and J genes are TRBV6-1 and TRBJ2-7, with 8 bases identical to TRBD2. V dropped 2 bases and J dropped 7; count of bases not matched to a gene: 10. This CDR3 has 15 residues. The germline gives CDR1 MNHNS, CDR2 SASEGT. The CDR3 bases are TGTGCCAGCAGTGAACCCACTAGCGGAAGGTGGGAGCAGTACTTC. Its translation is CASSEPTSGRWEQYF.

CDR3 sequence (DNA): TGTGCCAGCAGTGACGGGACTAGCGGCTACAATGAGCAGTTCTTC. It specifies CASSDGTSGYNEQFF. The chain uses TRBV6-1 and TRBJ2-1; 11 nucleotides match TRBD2. The J segment lost 3 bases and the V segment lost 3 bases, leaving 1 base of the junction unmatched. This CDR3 contains 15 residues. Germline V gene sequence: CDR1 MNHNS, CDR2 SASEGT.

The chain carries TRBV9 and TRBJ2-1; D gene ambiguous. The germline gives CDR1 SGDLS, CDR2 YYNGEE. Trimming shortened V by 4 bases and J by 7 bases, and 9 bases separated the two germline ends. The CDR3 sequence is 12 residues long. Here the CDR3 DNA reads TGTGCCAGCAGCTTGGGCCCGAATGAGCAGTTCTTC. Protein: CASSLGPNEQFF.

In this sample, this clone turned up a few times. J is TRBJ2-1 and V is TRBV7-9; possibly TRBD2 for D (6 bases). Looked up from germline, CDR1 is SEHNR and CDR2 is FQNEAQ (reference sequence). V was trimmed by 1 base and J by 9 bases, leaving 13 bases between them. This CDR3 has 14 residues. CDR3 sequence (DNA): TGTGCCAGCAGCTTAGTCCGGCGGGGACTTGAGCAGTTCTTC. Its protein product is CASSLVRRGLEQFF.

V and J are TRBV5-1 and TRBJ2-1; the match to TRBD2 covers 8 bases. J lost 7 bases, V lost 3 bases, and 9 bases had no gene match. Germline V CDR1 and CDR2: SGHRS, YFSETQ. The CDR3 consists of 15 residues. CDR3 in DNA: TGCGCCAGCAGCTCTGGACTAGCTCGAGTGAATGAGCAGTTCTTC. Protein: CASSSGLARVNEQFF.

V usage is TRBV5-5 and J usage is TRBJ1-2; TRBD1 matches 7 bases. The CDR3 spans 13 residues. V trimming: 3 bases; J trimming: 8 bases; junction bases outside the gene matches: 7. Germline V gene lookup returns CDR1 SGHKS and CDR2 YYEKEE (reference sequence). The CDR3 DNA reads TGTGCCAGCAGCTCATTACAGGGGAGGGGCTACACCTTC. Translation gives CASSSLQGRGYTF.

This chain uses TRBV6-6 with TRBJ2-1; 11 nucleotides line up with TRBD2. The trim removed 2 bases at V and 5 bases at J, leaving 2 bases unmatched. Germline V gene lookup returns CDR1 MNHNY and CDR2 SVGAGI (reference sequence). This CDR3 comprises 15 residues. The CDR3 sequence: CASSYVLAGDNEQFF. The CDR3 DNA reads TGTGCCAGCAGTTACGTACTAGCGGGAGACAATGAGCAGTTCTTC.

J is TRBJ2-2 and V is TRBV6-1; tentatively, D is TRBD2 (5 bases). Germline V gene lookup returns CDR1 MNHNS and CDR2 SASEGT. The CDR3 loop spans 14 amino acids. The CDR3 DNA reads TGTGTCCAGCGAGAGCGGAGGAACACCGGGGAGCTGTTTTTT. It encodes CVQRERRNTGELFF.

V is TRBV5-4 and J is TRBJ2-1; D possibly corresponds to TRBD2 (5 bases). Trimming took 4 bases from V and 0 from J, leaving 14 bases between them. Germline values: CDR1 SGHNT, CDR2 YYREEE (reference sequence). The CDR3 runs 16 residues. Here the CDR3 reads CASSLPTGSSYNEQFF. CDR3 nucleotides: TGTGCCAGCAGCCTGCCCACGGGGAGCTCCTACAATGAGCAGTTCTTC.

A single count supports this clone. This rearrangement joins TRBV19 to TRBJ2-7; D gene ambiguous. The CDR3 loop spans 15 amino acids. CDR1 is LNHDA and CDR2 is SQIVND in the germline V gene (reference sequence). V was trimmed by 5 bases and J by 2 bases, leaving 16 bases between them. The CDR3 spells CASSSRLGEAYEQYF. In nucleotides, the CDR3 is TGTGCCAGTAGTTCGCGACTCGGAGAGGCCTACGAGCAGTACTTC.

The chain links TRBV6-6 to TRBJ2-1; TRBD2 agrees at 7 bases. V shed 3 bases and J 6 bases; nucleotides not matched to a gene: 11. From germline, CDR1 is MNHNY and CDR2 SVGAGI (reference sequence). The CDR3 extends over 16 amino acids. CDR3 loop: CASSYRAGVRSNEQFF. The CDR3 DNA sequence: TGTGCCAGCAGTTATAGGGCGGGAGTTCGTTCCAATGAGCAGTTCTTC.

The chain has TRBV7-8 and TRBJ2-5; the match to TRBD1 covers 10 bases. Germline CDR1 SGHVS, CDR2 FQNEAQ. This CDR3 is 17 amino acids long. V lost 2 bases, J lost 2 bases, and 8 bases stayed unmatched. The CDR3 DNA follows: TGTGCCAGCAGCTTAAGGTCCACGGACAGGGGGCAAGAGACCCAGTACTTC. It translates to CASSLRSTDRGQETQYF. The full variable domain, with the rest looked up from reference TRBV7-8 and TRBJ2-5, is GAGVSQSPRYKVAKRGQDVALRCDPISGHVSLFWYQQALGQGPEFLTYFQNEAQLDKSGLPSDRFFAERPEGSVSTLKIQRTQQEDSAVYLCASSLRSTDRGQETQYFGPGTRLLVL.

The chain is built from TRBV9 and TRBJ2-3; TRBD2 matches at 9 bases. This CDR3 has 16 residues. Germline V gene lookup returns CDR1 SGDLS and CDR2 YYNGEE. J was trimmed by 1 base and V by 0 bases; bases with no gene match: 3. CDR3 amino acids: CASSVVIAGGTDTQYF. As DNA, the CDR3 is TGTGCCAGCAGCGTAGTGATAGCGGGGGGCACAGATACGCAGTATTTT.

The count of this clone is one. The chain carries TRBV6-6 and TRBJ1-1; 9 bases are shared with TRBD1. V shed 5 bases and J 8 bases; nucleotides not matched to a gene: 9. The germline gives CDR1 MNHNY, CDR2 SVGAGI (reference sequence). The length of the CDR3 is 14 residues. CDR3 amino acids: CASSPPTGGREAFF. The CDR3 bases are TGTGCCAGCAGTCCGCCGACAGGGGGGAGAGAAGCTTTCTTT.

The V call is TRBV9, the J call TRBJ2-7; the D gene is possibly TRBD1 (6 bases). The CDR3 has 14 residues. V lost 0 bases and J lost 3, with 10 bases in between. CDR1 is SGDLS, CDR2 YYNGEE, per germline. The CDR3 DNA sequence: TGTGCCAGCAGCGTAGGGGGACAAAACTACGAGCAGTACTTC. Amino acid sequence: CASSVGGQNYEQYF.

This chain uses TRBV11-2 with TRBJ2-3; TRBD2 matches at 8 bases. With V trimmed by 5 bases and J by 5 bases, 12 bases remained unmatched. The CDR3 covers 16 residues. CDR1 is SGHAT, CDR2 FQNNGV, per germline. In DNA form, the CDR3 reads TGTGCCAGCAGCGAATTTAGCGGGGCACGAGGAGATACGCAGTATTTT. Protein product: CASSEFSGARGDTQYF.

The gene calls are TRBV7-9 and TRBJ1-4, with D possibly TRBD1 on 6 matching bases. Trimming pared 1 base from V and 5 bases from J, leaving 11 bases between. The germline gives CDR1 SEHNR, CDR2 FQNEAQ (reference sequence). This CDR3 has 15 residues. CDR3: CASSLGNQGNEKLFF. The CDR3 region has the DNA TGTGCCAGCAGCTTAGGGAACCAGGGGAATGAAAAACTGTTTTTT.

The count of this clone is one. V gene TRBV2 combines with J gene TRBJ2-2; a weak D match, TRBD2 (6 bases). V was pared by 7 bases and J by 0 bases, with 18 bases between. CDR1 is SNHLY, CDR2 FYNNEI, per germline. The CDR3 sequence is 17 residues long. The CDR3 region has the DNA TGTGCCAGCATAAGGGCCGCCCGGGGGACGAACACCGGGGAGCTGTTTTTT. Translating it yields CASIRAARGTNTGELFF. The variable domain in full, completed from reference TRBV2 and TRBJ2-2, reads EPEVTQTPSHQVTQMGQEVILRCVPISNHLYFYWYRQILGQKVEFLVSFYNNEISEKSEIFDDQFSVERPDGSNFTLKIRSTKLEDSAMYFCASIRAARGTNTGELFFGEGSRLTVL.

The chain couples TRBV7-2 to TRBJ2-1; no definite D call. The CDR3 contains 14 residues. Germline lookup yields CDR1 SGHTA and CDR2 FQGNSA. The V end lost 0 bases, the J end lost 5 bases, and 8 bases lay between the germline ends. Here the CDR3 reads CASSLALRHNEQFF. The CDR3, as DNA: TGTGCCAGCAGCTTAGCGCTACGTCACAATGAGCAGTTCTTC.

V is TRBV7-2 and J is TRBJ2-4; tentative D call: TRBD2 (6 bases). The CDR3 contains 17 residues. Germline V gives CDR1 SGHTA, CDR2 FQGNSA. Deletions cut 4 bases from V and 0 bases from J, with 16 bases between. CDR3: CASSSQALALAKNIQYF. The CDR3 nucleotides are TGTGCCAGCAGCTCGCAGGCCCTAGCGTTAGCCAAAAACATTCAGTACTTC.